The 19 T cell receptor beta chains given below trace back to one sample, sequenced in a study of blood T cell repertoires in COVID-19. TCRdb's table, derived via immunoSEQ multiplex PCR, lists solely in-frame clones and lacks some. In the table there are approximately 200,000 clones, roughly 80% of which are singletons. What was sequenced was peripheral blood. These TCRs come from a woman aged 55-69 years with acute or convalescent COVID-19.

J is TRBJ2-7 and V is TRBV28; 10 bases map to TRBD2. The germline V gene encodes CDR1 MDHEN and CDR2 SYDVKM. CDR3 size: 14 residues. V was pared by 5 bases and J by 2 bases, with 3 bases of the junction left unmatched. CDR3 coding DNA: TGTGCCAGCAGTGAAGCGGGGGGGCCCTACGAGCAGTACTTC. Amino acids: CASSEAGGPYEQYF. The full variable domain, its missing parts supplied by reference TRBV28 and TRBJ2-7, is DVKVTQSSRYLVKRTGEKVFLECVQDMDHENMFWYRQDPGLGLRLIYFSYDVKMKEKGDIPEGYSVSREKKERFSLILESASTNQTSMYLCASSEAGGPYEQYFGPGTRLTVT.

About this clone itself: A read error may account for a junction end that differs from germline. The V gene is TRBV11-3, the J gene TRBJ1-4; 7 nucleotides agree with TRBD1. Germline V lookup: CDR1 SGHNT, CDR2 YENEEA. The CDR3 loop spans 13 amino acids. This chain's CDR3 is CPSWGTENEKLFF. The CDR3 coding sequence is TGTCCCAGTTGGGGGACAGAGAATGAAAAACTGTTTTTT.

The chain couples TRBV5-6 to TRBJ2-4, with D possibly matching TRBD1 (6 bases). V was trimmed by 7 bases and J by 3 bases, leaving 17 bases between them. The CDR3 is made up of 15 amino acids. Germline assignment: CDR1 SGHDT and CDR2 YYEEEE. The CDR3 DNA reads TGTGCCAGCGGCGTCCTCAGGGGCGACAAAAACATTCAGTACTTC. It encodes CASGVLRGDKNIQYF.

This rearrangement joins TRBV2 to TRBJ1-6; TRBD1 matches at 7 bases. Germline V gene sequence: CDR1 SNHLY, CDR2 FYNNEI. Trimming at V came to 4 bases and at J to 7 bases, leaving 4 bases not matched to a gene. This CDR3 spans 14 amino acids. The CDR3 sequence: CASSGAGGNSPLHF. CDR3 coding DNA: TGTGCCAGCAGTGGGGCAGGGGGAAATTCACCCCTCCACTTT.

In DNA form, the CDR3 reads TGTGCCAGCAGCTTAGAGACAGGGCTCTTCTCTGAAGCTTTCTTT. It is translated as CASSLETGLFSEAFF. This rearrangement joins TRBV7-9 to TRBJ1-1; 7 positions agree with TRBD1. V trimming: 1 base; J trimming: 6 bases; junction bases outside the gene matches: 8. The CDR3 is made up of 15 amino acids. Germline loops: CDR1 SEHNR, CDR2 FQNEAQ (reference sequence). The full variable domain, rest sourced from reference TRBV7-9 and TRBJ1-1, is DTGVSQNPRHKITKRGQNVTFRCDPISEHNRLYWYRQTLGQGPEFLTYFQNEAQLEKSRLLSDRFSAERPKGSFSTLEIQRTEQGDSAMYLCASSLETGLFSEAFFGQGTRLTVV.

As to this clone: Distinct nucleotide sequences in the sample also encode this CDR3. V is TRBV19 and J is TRBJ2-7, with 9 positions matching TRBD1. The CDR3 has 14 residues. Germline lookup yields CDR1 LNHDA and CDR2 SQIVND (reference sequence). The ends lost 4 bases at V and 2 bases at J; junction bases unmatched: 3. In DNA, the CDR3 is TGTGCCAGTAGTACCGGGACAGGGACCTACGAGCAGTACTTC. It codes for CASSTGTGTYEQYF.

The CDR3 region is CAISEGPGGRTGELFF. The CDR3 DNA sequence: TGTGCCATCAGTGAGGGGCCAGGGGGCAGGACCGGGGAGCTGTTTTTT. The chain couples TRBV10-3 to TRBJ2-2, with 8 bases matching TRBD1. The V and J ends lost 2 bases and 5 bases, in that order; junction bases with no gene match: 7. The CDR3 runs 16 residues. Germline CDR1 ENHRY, CDR2 SYGVKD.

The chain joins TRBV6-1 to TRBJ1-2; 7 bases match TRBD1. This CDR3 spans 16 amino acids. Germline CDR1 reads MNHNS; CDR2 reads SASEGT. The junction had 14 bases not matched to a gene; V was cut back by 3 bases and J by 7 bases. The DNA of the CDR3 is TGTGCCAGCAGTGATTCGGGACACCCGAAGGGGGCTGGCTACACCTTC. This codes for CASSDSGHPKGAGYTF.

CDR3 protein: CASSERATTNYGYTF. For the CDR3, the DNA is TGTGCCAGCAGTGAACGGGCGACTACTAACTATGGCTACACCTTC. The chain carries TRBV6-1 and TRBJ1-2; D unresolved. The CDR3 length is 15 residues. V lost 2 bases to trimming and J lost 0 bases, with 10 bases between them. Germline-derived CDR1 and CDR2 are MNHNS and SASEGT.

Regarding this clone: Distinct nucleotide sequences in the sample also encode this CDR3. In DNA form, the CDR3 reads TGTGCCAGCCGACAGGTCAATTCACCCCTCCACTTT. Amino acids: CASRQVNSPLHF. The chain links TRBV6-5 to TRBJ1-6; D may be TRBD1 (6 bases). The V and J ends lost 8 bases and 7 bases respectively, with 9 bases between them. The CDR3 has 12 residues. The germline CDR1 and CDR2 sequences are MNHEY and SVGAGI.

This chain links TRBV5-1 with TRBJ2-5; no reliable D call. CDR3 length: 14 residues. From germline, CDR1 is SGHRS and CDR2 YFSETQ. The ends were cut back, 1 base at V and 0 bases at J, with 7 bases in the middle. The CDR3 region is CASSLYHNQETQYF. CDR3 in DNA: TGCGCCAGCAGCTTGTACCACAACCAAGAGACCCAGTACTTC.

This clone was observed once. This chain connects TRBV12-3 or TRBV12-4 to TRBJ1-1; no clear D. V gave up 8 bases and J gave up 1 base, with 8 bases separating them. CDR3 length equals 12 residues. The CDR3 DNA sequence: TGTGCCAGCGGAACAGCGAACACTGAAGCTTTCTTT. Translating gives CASGTANTEAFF.

This clone was seen more than once but under ten times. The rearrangement links TRBV7-9 to TRBJ1-3, with 11 bases aligning to TRBD1. Germline V lookup: CDR1 SEHNR, CDR2 FQNEAQ (reference sequence). The CDR3 is made up of 16 amino acids. The V segment lost 5 bases and the J segment 2 bases; nucleotides outside the gene matches: 5. The CDR3 sequence is CASSREGQGAGNTIYF. The CDR3 bases are TGTGCCAGCAGCCGAGAGGGACAGGGGGCTGGAAACACCATATATTTT.

J is TRBJ1-4 and V is TRBV4-3, with 7 positions matching TRBD1. The junction had 4 bases not matched to a gene; V was cut back by 0 bases and J by 6 bases. This CDR3 spans 15 amino acids. Germline CDR1 LGHNA, CDR2 YSLEER. This CDR3 is CASSQDGTAHEKLFF. Written as DNA, the CDR3 is TGCGCCAGCAGCCAAGATGGGACAGCACATGAAAAACTGTTTTTT.

This chain links TRBV2 with TRBJ2-7; TRBD2 might be the D (5 bases). The V gene's germline CDR1 is SNHLY and CDR2 FYNNEI. V was pared by 7 bases and J by 6 bases, with 19 bases between. This CDR3 is 14 amino acids long. The CDR3 bases are TGTGCCAGCACCCACGAACGCGCTGGAGGCGAGCAGTACTTC. Translation gives CASTHERAGGEQYF. Variable domain in full (rest from reference TRBV2 and TRBJ2-7): EPEVTQTPSHQVTQMGQEVILRCVPISNHLYFYWYRQILGQKVEFLVSFYNNEISEKSEIFDDQFSVERPDGSNFTLKIRSTKLEDSAMYFCASTHERAGGEQYFGPGTRLTVT.

This chain links TRBV7-2 with TRBJ2-2; D perhaps matches TRBD1 (6 bases). The CDR3 runs to 15 residues. Germline CDR1 and CDR2: SGHTA and FQGNSA. Trimming took 4 bases from V and 0 from J, leaving 9 bases between them. CDR3 sequence: CASSWGHANTGELFF. The CDR3 bases are TGTGCCAGCAGCTGGGGACATGCGAACACCGGGGAGCTGTTTTTT.

The V and J genes are TRBV6-1 and TRBJ1-2; TRBD1 aligns across 10 bases. The germline V gene encodes CDR1 MNHNS and CDR2 SASEGT. The CDR3 is 15 amino acids. Trimming at V came to 3 bases and at J to 8 bases, leaving 9 bases not matched to a gene. The CDR3 bases are TGTGCCAGCAGTGATCCGAGACAGGGGGCGCGGGGCTACACCTTC. It yields the protein CASSDPRQGARGYTF.

J is TRBJ2-1 and V is TRBV6-1; no firm D call. CDR3 length: 13 amino acids. Germline assignment: CDR1 MNHNS and CDR2 SASEGT. Trimming took 2 bases from V and 4 from J, leaving 6 bases between them. The CDR3 region has the DNA TGTGCCAGCAGTGAACTAGAGTACAATGAGCAGTTCTTC. Translation gives CASSELEYNEQFF.

The chain links TRBV18 to TRBJ1-6; the D gene is possibly TRBD1 (6 bases). V lost 1 base and J lost 7, with 14 bases in between. The CDR3 loop spans 16 amino acids. The germline V gene has CDR1 KGHSH and CDR2 LQKENI. Here the CDR3 DNA reads TGTGCCAGCTCACCACAGGCAGGGGAGAGGAATTCACCCCTCCACTTT. Its protein is CASSPQAGERNSPLHF.